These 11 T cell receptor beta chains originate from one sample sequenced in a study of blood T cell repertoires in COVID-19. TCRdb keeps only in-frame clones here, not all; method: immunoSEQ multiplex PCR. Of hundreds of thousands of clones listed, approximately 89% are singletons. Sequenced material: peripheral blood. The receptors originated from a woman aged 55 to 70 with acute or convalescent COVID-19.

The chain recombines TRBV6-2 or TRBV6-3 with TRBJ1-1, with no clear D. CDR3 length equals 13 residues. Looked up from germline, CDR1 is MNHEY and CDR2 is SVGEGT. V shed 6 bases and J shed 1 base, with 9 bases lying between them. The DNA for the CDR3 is TGTGCCAGCAGCCGGGCCCAGAACACTGAAGCTTTCTTT. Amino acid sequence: CASSRAQNTEAFF.

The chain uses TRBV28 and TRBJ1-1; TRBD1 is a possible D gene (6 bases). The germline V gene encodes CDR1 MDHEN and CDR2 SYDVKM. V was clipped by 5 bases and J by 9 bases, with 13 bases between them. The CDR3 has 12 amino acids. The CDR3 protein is CASSGQFPKAFF. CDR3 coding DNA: TGTGCCAGCAGTGGACAGTTCCCCAAAGCTTTCTTT.

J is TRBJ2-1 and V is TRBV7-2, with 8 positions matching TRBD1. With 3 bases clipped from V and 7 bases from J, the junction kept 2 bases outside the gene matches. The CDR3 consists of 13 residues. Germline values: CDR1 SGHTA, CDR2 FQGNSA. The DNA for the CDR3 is TGTGCCAGCAGCTTTGACAGGGGTAATGAGCAGTTCTTC. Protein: CASSFDRGNEQFF. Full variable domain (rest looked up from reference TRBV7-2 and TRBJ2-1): GAGVSQSPSNKVTEKGKDVELRCDPISGHTALYWYRQSLGQGLEFLIYFQGNSAPDKSGLPSDRFSAERTGGSVSTLTIQRTQQEDSAVYLCASSFDRGNEQFFGPGTRLTVL.

CDR3 sequence (DNA): TGTGCCAGCAGCCTGGGACTAGCGGGGGACAATGAGCAGTTCTTC. Residues: CASSLGLAGDNEQFF. The V and J genes are TRBV7-6 and TRBJ2-1; 14 bases are a match to TRBD2. Germline V gives CDR1 SGHVS, CDR2 FNYEAQ. The CDR3 is 15 residues long. After removal of 5 bases from V and 5 bases from J, the junction contained 2 bases not matched to a gene. The full variable domain, rest sourced from reference TRBV7-6 and TRBJ2-1, is GAGVSQSPRYKVTKRGQDVALRCDPISGHVSLYWYRQALGQGPEFLTYFNYEAQQDKSGLPNDRFSAERPEGSISTLTIQRTEQRDSAMYRCASSLGLAGDNEQFFGPGTRLTVL.

The DNA for the CDR3 is TGCGCCAGCAGCCGGACTGCCTACAATGAGCAGTTCTTC. It codes for CASSRTAYNEQFF. The V gene is TRBV4-3, the J gene TRBJ2-1; possibly TRBD2 for D (5 bases). There are 13 residues in the CDR3. Trimming stripped 4 bases from V and 2 bases from J, with 6 bases between. Germline V CDR1 and CDR2: LGHNA, YSLEER.

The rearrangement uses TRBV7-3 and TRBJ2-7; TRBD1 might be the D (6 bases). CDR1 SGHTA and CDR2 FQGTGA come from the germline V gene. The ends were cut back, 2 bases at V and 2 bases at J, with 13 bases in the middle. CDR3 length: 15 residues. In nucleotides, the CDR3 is TGTGCCAGCAGCTTACAGCAGGGGTCGACCTACGAGCAGTACTTC. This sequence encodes CASSLQQGSTYEQYF.

The CDR3 spells CASSLRTGGSGYTF. The CDR3 DNA is TGTGCCAGCAGCCTCCGGACAGGGGGATCTGGCTACACCTTC. The chain carries TRBV14 and TRBJ1-2; 10 nucleotides match TRBD1. Germline V gene sequence: CDR1 SGHDN, CDR2 FVKESK. V trimming: 4 bases; J trimming: 7 bases; junction bases outside the gene matches: 6. This CDR3 region has 14 residues. Based on the CDR3 plus reference TRBV14 and TRBJ1-2, the full variable domain is EAGVTQFPSHSVIEKGQTVTLRCDPISGHDNLYWYRRVMGKEIKFLLHFVKESKQDESGMPNNRFLAERTGGTYSTLKVQPAELEDSGVYFCASSLRTGGSGYTFGSGTRLTVV.

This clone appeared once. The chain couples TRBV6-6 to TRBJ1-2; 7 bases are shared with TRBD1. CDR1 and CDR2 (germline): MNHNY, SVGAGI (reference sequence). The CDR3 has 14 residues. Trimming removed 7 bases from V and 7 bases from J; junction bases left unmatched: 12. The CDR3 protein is CASTIGRGQSGYTF. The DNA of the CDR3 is TGTGCCAGCACTATCGGGAGGGGGCAGAGTGGCTACACCTTC.

In DNA, the CDR3 is TGTGCCAGCAGCTTAGACCCTCTTAGACAGGGGCTCTCTGGAAACACCATATATTTT. Its translation: CASSLDPLRQGLSGNTIYF. This sequence joins TRBV7-2 and TRBJ1-3, with 8 bases identical to TRBD1. The germline gives CDR1 SGHTA, CDR2 FQGNSA. This CDR3 is built from 19 residues. V shed 1 base and J 0 bases; nucleotides not matched to a gene: 11.

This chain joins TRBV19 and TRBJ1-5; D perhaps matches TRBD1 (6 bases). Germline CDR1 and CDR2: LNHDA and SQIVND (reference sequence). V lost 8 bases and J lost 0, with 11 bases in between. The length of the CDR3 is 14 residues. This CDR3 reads CASAQGNSNQPQHF. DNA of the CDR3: TGTGCCAGTGCACAGGGAAATAGCAATCAGCCCCAGCATTTT.

For the CDR3, the DNA is TGTGCCAGCAGCTTGTGGCAGCGGGGGGGCGATACGCAGTATTTT. Translating it yields CASSLWQRGGDTQYF. The J gene is TRBJ2-3, the V gene TRBV5-6, with 10 bases fitting TRBD2. This CDR3 is built from 15 residues. Germline assignment: CDR1 SGHDT and CDR2 YYEEEE. With V trimmed by 1 base and J by 6 bases, 5 bases remained unmatched. Combining the CDR3 with reference TRBV5-6 and TRBJ2-3 gives the whole variable domain DAGVTQSPTHLIKTRGQQVTLRCSPKSGHDTVSWYQQALGQGPQFIFQYYEEEERQRGNFPDRFSGHQFPNYSSELNVNALLLGDSALYLCASSLWQRGGDTQYFGPGTRLTVL.